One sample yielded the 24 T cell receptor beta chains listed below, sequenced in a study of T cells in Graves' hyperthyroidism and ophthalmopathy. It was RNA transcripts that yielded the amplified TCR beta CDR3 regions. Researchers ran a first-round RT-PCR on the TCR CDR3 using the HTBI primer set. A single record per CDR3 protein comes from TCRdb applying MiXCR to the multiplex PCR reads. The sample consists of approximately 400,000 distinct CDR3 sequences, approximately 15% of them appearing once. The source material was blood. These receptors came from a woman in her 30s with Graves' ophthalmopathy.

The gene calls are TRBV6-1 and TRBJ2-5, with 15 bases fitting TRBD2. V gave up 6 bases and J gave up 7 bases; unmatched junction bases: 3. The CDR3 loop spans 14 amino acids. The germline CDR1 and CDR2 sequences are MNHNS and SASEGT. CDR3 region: CASSGTSGGRTQYF. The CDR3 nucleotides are TGTGCCAGCAGCGGGACTAGCGGGGGGAGGACCCAGTACTTC.

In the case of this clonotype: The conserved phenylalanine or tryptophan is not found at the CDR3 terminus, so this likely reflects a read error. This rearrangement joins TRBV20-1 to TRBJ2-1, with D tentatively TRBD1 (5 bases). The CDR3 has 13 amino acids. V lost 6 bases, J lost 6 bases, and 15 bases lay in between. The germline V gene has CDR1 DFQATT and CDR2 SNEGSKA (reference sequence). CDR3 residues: CSARQPLFNEQFL. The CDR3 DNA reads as TGCAGTGCCAGACAGCCCCTTTTCAATGAGCAGTTCCTC.

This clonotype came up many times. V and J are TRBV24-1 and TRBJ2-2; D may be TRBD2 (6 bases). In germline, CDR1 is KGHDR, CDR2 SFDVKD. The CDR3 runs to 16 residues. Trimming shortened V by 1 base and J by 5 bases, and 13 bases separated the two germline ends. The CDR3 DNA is TGTGCCACCAGTGATTTCGCGGCAGGGAGGACCGGGGAGCTGTTTTTT. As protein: CATSDFAAGRTGELFF.

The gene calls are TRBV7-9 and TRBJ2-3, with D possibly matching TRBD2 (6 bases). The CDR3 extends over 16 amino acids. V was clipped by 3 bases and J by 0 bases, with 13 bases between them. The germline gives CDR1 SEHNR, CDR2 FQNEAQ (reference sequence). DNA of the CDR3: TGTGCCAGCAGCTTGGGCCCGGGACTGAGCACAGATACGCAGTATTTT. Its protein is CASSLGPGLSTDTQYF.

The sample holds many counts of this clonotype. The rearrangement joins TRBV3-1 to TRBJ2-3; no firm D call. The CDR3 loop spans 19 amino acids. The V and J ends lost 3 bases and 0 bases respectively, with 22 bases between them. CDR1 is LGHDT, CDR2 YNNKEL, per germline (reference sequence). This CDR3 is CASSQCLTGYVESTDTQYF. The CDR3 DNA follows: TGTGCCAGCAGCCAGTGCCTCACCGGGTATGTCGAGAGCACAGATACGCAGTATTTT.

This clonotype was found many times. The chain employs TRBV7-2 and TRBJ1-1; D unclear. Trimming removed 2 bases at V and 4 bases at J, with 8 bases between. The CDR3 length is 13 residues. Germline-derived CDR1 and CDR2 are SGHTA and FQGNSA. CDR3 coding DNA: TGTGCCAGCAGCTTAAACAAGTTCACTGAAGCTTTCTTT. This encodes CASSLNKFTEAFF.

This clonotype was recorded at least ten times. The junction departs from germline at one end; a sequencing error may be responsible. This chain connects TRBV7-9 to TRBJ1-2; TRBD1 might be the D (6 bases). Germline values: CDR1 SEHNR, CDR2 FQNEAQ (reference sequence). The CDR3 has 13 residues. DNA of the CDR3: TGTGCCAGCAGTTTAGGGGGAAACTATGGCTACACCTTC. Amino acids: CASSLGGNYGYTF.

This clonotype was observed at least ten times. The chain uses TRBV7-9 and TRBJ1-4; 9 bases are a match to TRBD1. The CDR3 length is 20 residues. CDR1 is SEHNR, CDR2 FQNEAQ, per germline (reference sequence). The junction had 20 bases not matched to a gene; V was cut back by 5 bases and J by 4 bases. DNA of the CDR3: TGTGCCAGCAGCACTATACAAGGGACAGGGACACTTCGGCGTAATGAAAAACTGTTTTTT. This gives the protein CASSTIQGTGTLRRNEKLFF.

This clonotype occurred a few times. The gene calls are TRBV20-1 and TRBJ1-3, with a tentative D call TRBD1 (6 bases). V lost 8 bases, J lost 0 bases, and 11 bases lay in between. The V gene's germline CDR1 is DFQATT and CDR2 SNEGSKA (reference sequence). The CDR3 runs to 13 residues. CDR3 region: CSTQGNSGNTIYF. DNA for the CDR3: TGCAGTACACAGGGAAACTCTGGAAACACCATATATTTT.

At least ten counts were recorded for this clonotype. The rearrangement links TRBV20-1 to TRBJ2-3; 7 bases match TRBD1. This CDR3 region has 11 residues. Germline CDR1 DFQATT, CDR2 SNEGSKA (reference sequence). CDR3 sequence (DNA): TGCAGCGGACAGGAAGAAATTACGCAGTATTTT. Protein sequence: CSGQEEITQYF.

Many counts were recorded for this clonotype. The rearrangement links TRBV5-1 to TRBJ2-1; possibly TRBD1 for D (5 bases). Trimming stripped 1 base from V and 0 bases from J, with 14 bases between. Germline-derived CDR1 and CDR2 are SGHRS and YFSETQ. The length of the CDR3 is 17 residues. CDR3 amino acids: CASSLRTGVSSYNEQFF. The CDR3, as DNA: TGCGCCAGCAGCTTGAGAACAGGCGTAAGCTCCTACAATGAGCAGTTCTTC. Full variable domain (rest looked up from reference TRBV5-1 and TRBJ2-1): KAGVTQTPRYLIKTRGQQVTLSCSPISGHRSVSWYQQTPGQGLQFLFEYFSETQRNKGNFPGRFSGRQFSNSRSEMNVSTLELGDSALYLCASSLRTGVSSYNEQFFGPGTRLTVL.

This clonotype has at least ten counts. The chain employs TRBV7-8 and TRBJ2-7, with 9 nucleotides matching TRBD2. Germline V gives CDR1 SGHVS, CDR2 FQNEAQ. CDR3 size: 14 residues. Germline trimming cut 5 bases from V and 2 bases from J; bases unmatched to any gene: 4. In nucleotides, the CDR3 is TGTGCCAGCAGCCGCGGGGGGGACGCCTACGAGCAGTACTTC. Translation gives CASSRGGDAYEQYF.

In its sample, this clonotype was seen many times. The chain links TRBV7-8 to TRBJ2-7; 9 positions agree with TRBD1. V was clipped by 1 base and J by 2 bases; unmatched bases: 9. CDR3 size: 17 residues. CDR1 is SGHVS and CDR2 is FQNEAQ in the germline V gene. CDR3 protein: CASSLVVDRGFPYEQYF. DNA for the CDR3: TGTGCCAGCAGCTTAGTTGTGGACAGGGGTTTTCCCTACGAGCAGTACTTC.

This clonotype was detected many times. This CDR3 reads CASRTPGQAYEQYF. In DNA form, the CDR3 reads TGTGCCAGCAGAACCCCGGGACAGGCCTACGAGCAGTACTTC. This chain joins TRBV28 and TRBJ2-7; 8 nucleotides match TRBD1. CDR3 length: 14 amino acids. CDR1 and CDR2 (germline): MDHEN, SYDVKM. Losses at the gene ends were 6 bases for V and 2 bases for J; bases not matched to a gene: 6.

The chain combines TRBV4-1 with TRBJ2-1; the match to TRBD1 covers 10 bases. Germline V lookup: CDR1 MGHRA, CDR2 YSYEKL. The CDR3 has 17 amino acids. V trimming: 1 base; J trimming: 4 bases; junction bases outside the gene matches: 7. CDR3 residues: CASSQALGTGEYNEQFF. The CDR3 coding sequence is TGCGCCAGCAGCCAAGCTCTCGGGACAGGGGAATACAATGAGCAGTTCTTC.

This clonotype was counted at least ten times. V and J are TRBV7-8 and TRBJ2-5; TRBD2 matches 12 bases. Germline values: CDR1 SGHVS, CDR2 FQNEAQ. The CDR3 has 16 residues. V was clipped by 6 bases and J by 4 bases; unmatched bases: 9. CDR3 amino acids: CASRATTSGGGETQYF. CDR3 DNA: TGTGCCAGCAGAGCCACGACTAGCGGGGGCGGAGAGACCCAGTACTTC.

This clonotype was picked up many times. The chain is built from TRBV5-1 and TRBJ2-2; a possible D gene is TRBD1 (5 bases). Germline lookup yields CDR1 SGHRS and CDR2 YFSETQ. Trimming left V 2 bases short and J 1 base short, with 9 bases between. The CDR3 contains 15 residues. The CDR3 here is CASSLRGGNTGELFF. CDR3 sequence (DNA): TGCGCCAGCAGCTTAAGGGGCGGGAACACCGGGGAGCTGTTTTTT.

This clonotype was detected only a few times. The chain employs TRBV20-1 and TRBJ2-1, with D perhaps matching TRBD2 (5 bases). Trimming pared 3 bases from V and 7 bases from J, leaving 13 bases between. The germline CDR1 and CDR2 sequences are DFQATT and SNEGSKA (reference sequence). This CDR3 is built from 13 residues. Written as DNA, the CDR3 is TGCAGTGCTAGTTTGGCTAGCCTTAATGAGCAGTTCTTC. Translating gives CSASLASLNEQFF.

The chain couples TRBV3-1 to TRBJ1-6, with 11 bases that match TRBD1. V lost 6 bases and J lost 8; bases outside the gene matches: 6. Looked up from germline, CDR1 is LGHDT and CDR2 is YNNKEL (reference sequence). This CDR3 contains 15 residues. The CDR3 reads CASRRTGGRYSPLHF. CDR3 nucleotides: TGTGCCAGCAGACGGACAGGGGGCCGGTATTCACCCCTCCACTTT.

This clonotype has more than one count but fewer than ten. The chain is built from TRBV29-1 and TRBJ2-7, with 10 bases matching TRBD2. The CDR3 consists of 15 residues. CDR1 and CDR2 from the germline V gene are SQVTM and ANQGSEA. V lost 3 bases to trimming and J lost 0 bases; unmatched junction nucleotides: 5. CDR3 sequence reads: CSVELTSGDSYEQYF. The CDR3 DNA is TGCAGCGTTGAGCTTACTAGCGGGGACTCCTACGAGCAGTACTTC.

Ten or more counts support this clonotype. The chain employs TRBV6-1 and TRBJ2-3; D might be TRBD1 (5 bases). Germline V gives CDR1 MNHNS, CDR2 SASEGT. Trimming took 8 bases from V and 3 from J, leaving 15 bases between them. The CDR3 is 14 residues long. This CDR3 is CASRPTVGTDTQYF. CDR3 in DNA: TGTGCCAGCCGACCGACAGTTGGGACAGATACGCAGTATTTT.

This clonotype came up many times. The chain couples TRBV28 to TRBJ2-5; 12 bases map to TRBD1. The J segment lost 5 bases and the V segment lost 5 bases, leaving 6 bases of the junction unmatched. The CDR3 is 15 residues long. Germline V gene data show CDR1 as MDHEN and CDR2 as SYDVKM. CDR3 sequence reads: CASSPGTGGGETQYF. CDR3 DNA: TGTGCCAGCAGTCCCGGGACAGGGGGCGGCGAGACCCAGTACTTC.

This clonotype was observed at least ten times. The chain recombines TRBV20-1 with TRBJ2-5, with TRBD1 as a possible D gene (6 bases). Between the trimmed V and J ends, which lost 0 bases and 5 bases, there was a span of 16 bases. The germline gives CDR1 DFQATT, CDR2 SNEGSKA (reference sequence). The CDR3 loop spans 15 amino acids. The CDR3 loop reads CSARDVLGAGETQYF. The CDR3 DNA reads TGCAGTGCTAGAGATGTTTTGGGGGCAGGGGAGACCCAGTACTTC.

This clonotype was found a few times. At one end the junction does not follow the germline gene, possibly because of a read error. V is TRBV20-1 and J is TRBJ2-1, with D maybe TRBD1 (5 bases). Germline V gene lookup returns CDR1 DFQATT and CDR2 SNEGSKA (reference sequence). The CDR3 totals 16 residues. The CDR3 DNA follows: TGCAGTGCTAGCGTGTCTTTTTGGGGCTCCTACAATGAGCAGCTCTTC. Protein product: CSASVSFWGSYNEQLF.